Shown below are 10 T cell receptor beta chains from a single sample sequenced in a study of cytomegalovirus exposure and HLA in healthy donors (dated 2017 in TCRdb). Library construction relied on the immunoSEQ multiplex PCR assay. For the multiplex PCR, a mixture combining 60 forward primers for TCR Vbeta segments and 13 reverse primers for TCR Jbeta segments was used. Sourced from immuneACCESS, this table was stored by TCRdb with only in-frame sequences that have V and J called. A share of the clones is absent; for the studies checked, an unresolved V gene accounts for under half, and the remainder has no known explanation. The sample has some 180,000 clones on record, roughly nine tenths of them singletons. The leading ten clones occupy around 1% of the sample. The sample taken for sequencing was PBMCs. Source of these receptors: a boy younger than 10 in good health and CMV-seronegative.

The CDR3 loop is CASSLQNSPGETQYF. The CDR3 region has the DNA TGTGCCAGCAGCTTGCAGAACAGTCCTGGAGAGACCCAGTACTTC. V usage is TRBV5-6 and J usage is TRBJ2-5; no definite D call. Germline CDR1 reads SGHDT; CDR2 reads YYEEEE. This CDR3 is 15 amino acids long. V was pared by 1 base and J by 4 bases, with 14 bases between.

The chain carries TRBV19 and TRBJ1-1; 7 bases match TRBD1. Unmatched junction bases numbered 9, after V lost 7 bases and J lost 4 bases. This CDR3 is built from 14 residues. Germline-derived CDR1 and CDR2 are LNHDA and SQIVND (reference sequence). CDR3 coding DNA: TGTGCCAGTAACGCCGGGACAGCGGTCACTGAAGCTTTCTTT. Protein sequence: CASNAGTAVTEAFF. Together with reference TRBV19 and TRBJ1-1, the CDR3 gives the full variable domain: DGGITQSPKYLFRKEGQNVTLSCEQNLNHDAMYWYRQDPGQGLRLIYYSQIVNDFQKGDIAEGYSVSREKKESFPLTVTSAQKNPTAFYLCASNAGTAVTEAFFGQGTRLTVV.

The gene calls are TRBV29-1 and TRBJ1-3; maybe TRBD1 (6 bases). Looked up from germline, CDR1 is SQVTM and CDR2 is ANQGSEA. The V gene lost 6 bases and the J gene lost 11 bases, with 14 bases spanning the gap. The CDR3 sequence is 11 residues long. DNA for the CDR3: TGCAGCGTCGGGGGGGGACATCCCATATATTTT. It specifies CSVGGGHPIYF. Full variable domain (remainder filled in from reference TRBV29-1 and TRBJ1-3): SAVISQKPSRDICQRGTSLTIQCQVDSQVTMMFWYRQQPGQSLTLIATANQGSEATYESGFVIDKFPISRPNLTFSTLTVSNMSPEDSSIYLCSVGGGHPIYFGEGSWLTVV.

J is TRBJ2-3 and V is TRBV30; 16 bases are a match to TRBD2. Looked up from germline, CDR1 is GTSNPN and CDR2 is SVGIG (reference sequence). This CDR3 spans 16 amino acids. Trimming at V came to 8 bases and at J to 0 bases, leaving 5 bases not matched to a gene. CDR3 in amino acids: CAHRGLAGGSTDTQYF. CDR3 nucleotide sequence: TGTGCCCACCGGGGACTAGCGGGGGGGAGCACAGATACGCAGTATTTT.

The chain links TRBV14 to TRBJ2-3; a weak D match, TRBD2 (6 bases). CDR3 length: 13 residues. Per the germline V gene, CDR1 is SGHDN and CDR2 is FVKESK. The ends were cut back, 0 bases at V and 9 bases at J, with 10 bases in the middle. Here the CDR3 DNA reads TGTGCCAGCAGCCAAGATAGGGAGGTCACGCAGTATTTT. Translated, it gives CASSQDREVTQYF.

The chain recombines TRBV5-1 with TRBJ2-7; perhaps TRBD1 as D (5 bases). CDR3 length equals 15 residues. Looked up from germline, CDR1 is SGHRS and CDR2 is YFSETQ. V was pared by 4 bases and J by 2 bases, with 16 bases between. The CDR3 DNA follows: TGCGCCAGCAGCCCACGCCAGGGTACGGCCTACGAGCAGTACTTC. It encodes CASSPRQGTAYEQYF.

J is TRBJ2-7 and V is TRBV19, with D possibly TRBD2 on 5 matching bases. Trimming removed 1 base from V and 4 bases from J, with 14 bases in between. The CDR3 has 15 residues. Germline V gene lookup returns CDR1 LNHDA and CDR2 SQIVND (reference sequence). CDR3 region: CASSIVSGEMYEQYF. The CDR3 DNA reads TGTGCCAGTAGTATAGTGTCCGGGGAGATGTACGAGCAGTACTTC.

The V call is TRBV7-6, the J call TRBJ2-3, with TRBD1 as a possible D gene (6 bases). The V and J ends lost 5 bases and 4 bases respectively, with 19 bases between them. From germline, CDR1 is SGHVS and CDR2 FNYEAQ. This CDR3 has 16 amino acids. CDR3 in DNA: TGTGCCAGCAGCCTCAGGGACACCCGGGGAGCAGATACGCAGTATTTT. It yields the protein CASSLRDTRGADTQYF.

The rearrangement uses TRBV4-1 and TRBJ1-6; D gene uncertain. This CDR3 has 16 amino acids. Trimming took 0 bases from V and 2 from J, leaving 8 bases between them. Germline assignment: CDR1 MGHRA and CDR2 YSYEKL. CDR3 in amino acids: CASSQEFRTYNSPLHF. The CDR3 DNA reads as TGCGCCAGCAGCCAAGAGTTCAGGACCTATAATTCACCCCTCCACTTT.

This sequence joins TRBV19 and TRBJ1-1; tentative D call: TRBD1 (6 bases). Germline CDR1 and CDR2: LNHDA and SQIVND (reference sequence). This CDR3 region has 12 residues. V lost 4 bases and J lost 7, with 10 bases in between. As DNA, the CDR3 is TGTGCCAGTAGTACGTACAGGGATGAAGCTTTCTTT. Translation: CASSTYRDEAFF.